The 7 T cell receptor beta chains given below trace back to one sample, sequenced in a study of CD8 T cells in Susac syndrome. An input of about 0.5 to 1 ug of RNA was subjected to reverse transcription using random hexamers. TCRdb recomputed calls from the immunoSEQ multiplex PCR reads with MiXCR, one row per CDR3 protein. The sample lists 150,000 to 250,000 distinct CDR3 sequences, around 96% occurring once. Sequencing was carried out using CD4+ T cells from PBMCs. The receptors shown here come from a human donor with multiple sclerosis.

The J gene is TRBJ2-1, the V gene TRBV3-1; D is unclear. The CDR3 covers 12 residues. V was shortened by 0 bases and J by 10 bases, with 7 bases between the two germline ends. CDR1 is LGHDT, CDR2 YNNKEL, per germline (reference sequence). The CDR3 region has the DNA TGTGCCAGCAGCCAAGATGGTCCAGAGCAGTTCTTC. As protein: CASSQDGPEQFF.

The chain links TRBV20-1 to TRBJ2-7; D may be TRBD2 (8 bases). Germline CDR1 reads DFQATT; CDR2 reads SNEGSKA (reference sequence). The CDR3 is 17 amino acids. Here the CDR3 DNA reads TGCAGCTACTCATCCCCCCGGGGGGGGACAGAACTGGGCGAGCAGTACTTC. Its translation is CSYSSPRGGTELGEQYF.

This clonotype was seen once. The genes are TRBV12-3 or TRBV12-4 and TRBJ1-5, with D unresolved. The CDR3 is 14 residues long. V was shortened by 4 bases and J by 3 bases, with 10 bases between the two germline ends. This CDR3 reads CASSSRPANQPQHF. The CDR3 coding sequence is TGTGCCAGCAGTTCAAGACCAGCCAATCAGCCCCAGCATTTT.

The CDR3 region is CARTGGSIGELFF. The CDR3 region has the DNA TGTGCCAGAACAGGGGGCTCAATCGGGGAGCTGTTTTTT. The chain is built from TRBV30 and TRBJ2-2; the match to TRBD1 covers 9 bases. Germline CDR1 is GTSNPN and CDR2 is SVGIG (reference sequence). This CDR3 contains 13 residues. V dropped 8 bases and J dropped 7; count of bases not matched to a gene: 8.

The V and J genes are TRBV12-3 or TRBV12-4 and TRBJ1-2; TRBD1 aligns across 7 bases. The CDR3 contains 13 residues. With 6 bases clipped from V and 12 bases from J, the junction kept 13 bases outside the gene matches. DNA of the CDR3: TGTGCCAGCAGCCCGGGGACAGCAGACGGCCACACCTTC. Translation gives CASSPGTADGHTF.

The CDR3 reads CASSVEPSNTEAFF. Written as DNA, the CDR3 is TGTGCCAGCAGCGTAGAACCGTCGAACACTGAAGCTTTCTTT. The V and J genes are TRBV9 and TRBJ1-1; D gene ambiguous. The germline CDR1 and CDR2 sequences are SGDLS and YYNGEE. This CDR3 comprises 14 residues. V shed 0 bases and J shed 1 base, with 7 bases lying between them.

The chain joins TRBV30 to TRBJ2-1; D is unclear. The CDR3 consists of 11 residues. Trimming left V 4 bases short and J 3 bases short, with 4 bases between. Germline V gene lookup returns CDR1 GTSNPN and CDR2 SVGIG (reference sequence). CDR3 nucleotide sequence: TGTGCCTGGAAGCACTACAATGAGCAGTTCTTC. As protein: CAWKHYNEQFF.